The T cell receptor (beta chain) described here comes from a study of blood T cell repertoires in COVID-19. Study overall: Whether acute or convalescent, the COVID-19 samples came from the United States, Italy and Spain. PBMCs, B-cell-depleted T cells, or T cells provided the cDNA or gDNA that made up the material.

Source study methods: Estimation of nucleated cell counts was performed using reference gene primer amplification. The table came from immunoSEQ multiplex PCR; TCRdb's copy has only in-frame clones and leaves some out. D and trimming come from the DNA, and the V and J calls and clone size come from that table. The repertoire holds about 30,000 clones, with approximately 90% as singletons. Losses at the gene ends were 6 bases for V and 3 bases for J; bases not matched to a gene: 10. CDR3 length: 15 residues. Germline V CDR1 and CDR2: MNHEY, SVGAGI. This clone was seen only once. The sequenced sample was peripheral blood. The receptor was derived from a man aged 50 to 59 with active COVID-19. V usage is TRBV6-5 and J usage is TRBJ1-1, with 7 nucleotides matching TRBD1. The CDR3 DNA follows: TGTGCCAGCAGGAGTCGACAGGGTTGGGACACTGAAGCTTTCTTT. Translated: CASRSRQGWDTEAFF.